Each of the 27 T cell receptor beta chains below was sequenced from the same sample in a study of T cell responses to AZD1222 COVID-19 vaccine. The method was immunoSEQ multiplex PCR; TCRdb's version includes in-frame clones alone and lacks a portion of them. The sample carries about 120,000 clones, 85% to 95% recorded once. The input for sequencing was peripheral blood, taken 28 days after the second AZD1222 dose. These receptors were taken from an adult who received the AZD1222 COVID-19 vaccine.

The chain carries TRBV19 and TRBJ2-3, with D perhaps matching TRBD2 (6 bases). The CDR3 totals 14 residues. The V and J ends lost 1 base and 4 bases respectively, with 9 bases between them. Looked up from germline, CDR1 is LNHDA and CDR2 is SQIVND (reference sequence). The CDR3 DNA reads as TGTGCCAGTAGTATAGCAGCGGGTCCAGATACGCAGTATTTT. Amino acid sequence: CASSIAAGPDTQYF.

The chain carries TRBV6-5 and TRBJ1-6, with unresolved D. The CDR3 runs 16 residues. CDR1 MNHEY and CDR2 SVGAGI come from the germline V gene. The V gene lost 0 bases and the J gene lost 7 bases, with 13 bases spanning the gap. CDR3 protein: CASSYSPLYGNSPLHF. The DNA of the CDR3 is TGTGCCAGCAGTTACTCCCCGTTATATGGGAATTCACCCCTCCACTTT.

CDR3 loop: CASSSSRQGLNYGYTF. The CDR3 region has the DNA TGTGCCAGCAGCTCTTCCAGACAGGGACTAAACTATGGCTACACCTTC. This rearrangement joins TRBV7-8 to TRBJ1-2; 7 positions match TRBD1. Germline CDR1 and CDR2: SGHVS and FQNEAQ. The CDR3 has 16 residues. The V segment lost 4 bases and the J segment 2 bases; nucleotides outside the gene matches: 10.

The CDR3 DNA sequence: TGTGCCAGCAGCTCAGGACAGGGTCGTACAGATACGCAGTATTTT. Its protein product is CASSSGQGRTDTQYF. The rearrangement links TRBV7-9 to TRBJ2-3; 8 bases are shared with TRBD1. There are 15 residues in the CDR3. The germline gives CDR1 SEHNR, CDR2 FQNEAQ (reference sequence). The V and J ends lost 4 bases and 3 bases, in that order; junction bases with no gene match: 6.

In this sample, this clone turned up once. The gene calls are TRBV16 and TRBJ1-4; D gene ambiguous. Trimming took off 5 bases at V and 4 bases at J, with 11 bases between the two ends. The CDR3 length is 14 residues. The germline gives CDR1 KGHSY, CDR2 FQNENV. This CDR3 reads CASSTQALNEKLFF. The CDR3 coding sequence is TGTGCCAGCAGCACCCAGGCCCTTAATGAAAAACTGTTTTTT.

V and J are TRBV5-6 and TRBJ2-2; D uncertain. Germline lookup yields CDR1 SGHDT and CDR2 YYEEEE. Trimming stripped 0 bases from V and 7 bases from J, with 7 bases between. The CDR3 is 13 residues long. The chain's CDR3 is CASSLAVGGELFF. CDR3 nucleotide sequence: TGTGCCAGCAGCTTGGCCGTGGGCGGGGAGCTGTTTTTT. The full variable domain, in which reference TRBV5-6 and TRBJ2-2 provide the parts outside the CDR3, is DAGVTQSPTHLIKTRGQQVTLRCSPKSGHDTVSWYQQALGQGPQFIFQYYEEEERQRGNFPDRFSGHQFPNYSSELNVNALLLGDSALYLCASSLAVGGELFFGEGSRLTVL.

This chain uses TRBV18 with TRBJ2-7; D uncertain. CDR1 KGHSH and CDR2 LQKENI come from the germline V gene. Trimming cost V 2 bases and J 3 bases, with 14 bases left between them. CDR3 length equals 15 residues. The CDR3, as DNA: TGTGCCAGCTCACCAGGGCTCACCCTCGGCTACGAGCAGTACTTC. Translation: CASSPGLTLGYEQYF.

The chain links TRBV6-5 to TRBJ2-5; a weak D match, TRBD1 (5 bases). The CDR3 totals 14 residues. Germline CDR1 reads MNHEY; CDR2 reads SVGAGI. The V gene lost 4 bases and the J gene lost 5 bases, with 14 bases spanning the gap. The CDR3 coding sequence is TGTGCCAGCAGTTGGCGACCAGGGTCGGAGACCCAGTACTTC. It is translated as CASSWRPGSETQYF.

The chain links TRBV7-6 to TRBJ1-3; unclear D gene. Deletions cut 0 bases from V and 1 base from J, with 13 bases between. Germline CDR1 SGHVS, CDR2 FNYEAQ. This CDR3 region has 17 residues. This CDR3 reads CASSLASSQLSGNTIYF. The DNA of the CDR3 is TGTGCCAGCAGCTTAGCGAGTTCACAGCTTTCTGGAAACACCATATATTTT.

J is TRBJ2-7 and V is TRBV27; 11 bases match TRBD2. This CDR3 contains 14 residues. V shed 2 bases, J shed 6 bases, and the junction held 3 bases outside the gene matches. Germline V gene sequence: CDR1 MNHEY, CDR2 SMNVEV (reference sequence). CDR3 loop: CASSLAGLAGEQYF. The CDR3 DNA sequence: TGTGCCAGCAGTTTAGCCGGACTAGCGGGCGAGCAGTACTTC.

To note about this clone: Within the sample, other DNA sequences also encode this same CDR3. This rearrangement joins TRBV7-9 to TRBJ1-1; D gene unclear. Trimming cost V 5 bases and J 1 base, with 11 bases left between them. The CDR3 is 14 amino acids. CDR1 is SEHNR, CDR2 FQNEAQ, per germline (reference sequence). CDR3 region: CASSPGPSNTEAFF. CDR3 bases: TGTGCCAGCAGCCCTGGACCGTCGAACACTGAAGCTTTCTTT.

The CDR3 loop reads CSASRKSEAFF. Here the CDR3 DNA reads TGCAGTGCTAGCCGGAAAAGTGAAGCTTTCTTT. The chain uses TRBV20-1 and TRBJ1-1; D unresolved. Trimming cost V 3 bases and J 7 bases, with 9 bases left between them. CDR3 length: 11 residues. Germline loops: CDR1 DFQATT, CDR2 SNEGSKA (reference sequence).

CDR3 amino acids: CSVDRREVGTDTQYF. In DNA, the CDR3 is TGCAGCGTTGATAGGCGGGAGGTTGGTACAGATACGCAGTATTTT. V gene TRBV29-1 combines with J gene TRBJ2-3; 8 positions match TRBD2. V shed 3 bases and J 3 bases; nucleotides not matched to a gene: 8. The CDR3 contains 15 residues. Per the germline V gene, CDR1 is SQVTM and CDR2 is ANQGSEA.

The V call is TRBV27, the J call TRBJ2-2; TRBD2 agrees at 9 bases. The CDR3 has 13 residues. CDR1 MNHEY and CDR2 SMNVEV come from the germline V gene (reference sequence). V lost 6 bases, J lost 6 bases, and 2 bases stayed unmatched. CDR3 amino acids: CASRRTSAGELFF. CDR3 sequence (DNA): TGTGCCAGCAGGCGGACTAGCGCCGGGGAGCTGTTTTTT.

Only a few counts were recorded for this clone. The chain carries TRBV6-1 and TRBJ1-2; possible D gene TRBD1, 6 bases. CDR3 length: 15 residues. The V end was cut by 2 bases, the J end by 3 bases, with 13 bases between. Germline-derived CDR1 and CDR2 are MNHNS and SASEGT. CDR3 DNA sequence: TGTGCCAGCAGTGAAACCGATCAGGGGTACTATGGCTACACCTTC. It codes for CASSETDQGYYGYTF.

The chain joins TRBV18 to TRBJ2-1, with D unclear. Trimming removed 1 base at V and 4 bases at J, with 8 bases between. The CDR3 has 14 amino acids. CDR1 is KGHSH, CDR2 LQKENI, per germline. In DNA, the CDR3 is TGTGCCAGCTCACCACGGCAGACTTACAATGAGCAGTTCTTC. It specifies CASSPRQTYNEQFF.

The chain recombines TRBV29-1 with TRBJ1-5, with unresolved D. Per germline, CDR1 SQVTM and CDR2 ANQGSEA. This CDR3 comprises 13 residues. With 4 bases removed from V and 3 bases from J, the gap between germline ends came to 10 bases. CDR3 coding DNA: TGCAGCGTTGGCGACGCTTACAATCAGCCCCAGCATTTT. Protein: CSVGDAYNQPQHF.

The chain employs TRBV7-2 and TRBJ1-6, with TRBD1 identical over 7 bases. The CDR3 length is 15 residues. Germline V gene sequence: CDR1 SGHTA, CDR2 FQGNSA. V shed 1 base and J 14 bases; nucleotides not matched to a gene: 11. CDR3 loop: CASSLEGGRGEALHF. CDR3 DNA sequence: TGTGCCAGCAGCTTAGAAGGGGGCCGGGGTGAGGCCCTCCACTTT. Using reference TRBV7-2 and TRBJ1-6 for the parts outside the CDR3, the full variable domain is GAGVSQSPSNKVTEKGKDVELRCDPISGHTALYWYRQSLGQGLEFLIYFQGNSAPDKSGLPSDRFSAERTGGSVSTLTIQRTQQEDSAVYLCASSLEGGRGEALHFGNGTRLTVT.

The chain combines TRBV3-1 (or the pseudogene TRBV3-2) with TRBJ2-4, with TRBD2 as a possible D gene (7 bases). V dropped 4 bases and J dropped 5 bases, with 12 bases sitting between them. The CDR3 has 14 amino acids. CDR1 is LGHDT and CDR2 is YNNKEL in the germline V gene (reference sequence). The CDR3 coding sequence is TGTGCCAGCAGCCCCGTAGGGGGGGAAAACATTCAGTACTTC. Amino acid sequence: CASSPVGGENIQYF.

The chain uses TRBV2 and TRBJ1-1; no clear D. This CDR3 comprises 13 residues. V was cut by 0 bases and J by 6 bases, with 8 bases left in between. Germline loops: CDR1 SNHLY, CDR2 FYNNEI. CDR3 sequence (DNA): TGTGCCAGCAGTGAAGCCCGAGGGTCTGAAGCTTTCTTT. It specifies CASSEARGSEAFF.

The chain joins TRBV29-1 to TRBJ1-1; 9 bases map to TRBD1. The junction had 6 bases not matched to a gene; V was cut back by 2 bases and J by 5 bases. The V gene's germline CDR1 is SQVTM and CDR2 ANQGSEA. The CDR3 covers 14 residues. The CDR3 DNA reads as TGCAGCGTTGAAATTCAGACAGGGGGTACTGAAGCTTTCTTT. This gives the protein CSVEIQTGGTEAFF. Filled out from reference TRBV29-1 and TRBJ1-1, the complete variable domain reads SAVISQKPSRDICQRGTSLTIQCQVDSQVTMMFWYRQQPGQSLTLIATANQGSEATYESGFVIDKFPISRPNLTFSTLTVSNMSPEDSSIYLCSVEIQTGGTEAFFGQGTRLTVV.

In this sample, this clone turned up once. The rearrangement links TRBV13 to TRBJ1-3; D is uncertain. The CDR3 is 17 amino acids. The V end was cut by 3 bases, the J end by 0 bases, with 15 bases between. CDR1 and CDR2 (germline): PRHDT, FYEKMQ (reference sequence). The CDR3 sequence: CASSFNGPGNSGNTIYF. The CDR3, as DNA: TGTGCCAGCAGCTTCAACGGTCCCGGTAACTCTGGAAACACCATATATTTT.

The chain recombines TRBV5-4 with TRBJ2-7, with D possibly being TRBD2 (6 bases). Germline V lookup: CDR1 SGHNT, CDR2 YYREEE (reference sequence). CDR3 length: 14 residues. Trimming took 3 bases from V and 0 from J, leaving 10 bases between them. Here the CDR3 reads CASSSLADSYEQYF. The CDR3 nucleotides are TGTGCCAGCAGCTCCTTAGCGGACTCCTACGAGCAGTACTTC.

CDR3 sequence (DNA): TGTGCCAGCAGCCCTCCGGGGGCGGCTGGAAACACCATATATTTT. Its translation is CASSPPGAAGNTIYF. The V call is TRBV7-2, the J call TRBJ1-3, with D possibly matching TRBD1 (6 bases). The V gene lost 5 bases and the J gene lost 2 bases, with 13 bases spanning the gap. The V gene's germline CDR1 is SGHTA and CDR2 FQGNSA. The CDR3 extends over 15 amino acids.

CDR3 loop: CASSTGLAGGSDTQYF. In DNA form, the CDR3 reads TGTGCCAGCAGTACGGGACTAGCGGGGGGCTCAGATACGCAGTATTTT. The chain has TRBV6-6 and TRBJ2-3; 15 bases map to TRBD2. The CDR3 contains 16 residues. The junction had 4 bases not matched to a gene; V was cut back by 5 bases and J by 4 bases. The germline gives CDR1 MNHNY, CDR2 SVGAGI (reference sequence).

This chain joins TRBV30 and TRBJ2-2; D gene ambiguous. The CDR3 length is 13 residues. V lost 3 bases, J lost 5 bases, and 10 bases lay in between. Germline values: CDR1 GTSNPN, CDR2 SVGIG (reference sequence). In DNA form, the CDR3 reads TGTGCCTGGAGAGTTATCGGGACCGGGGAGCTGTTTTTT. It is translated as CAWRVIGTGELFF.

The chain uses TRBV25-1 and TRBJ2-5; no firm D call. The V and J ends lost 8 bases and 4 bases respectively, with 8 bases between them. The CDR3 contains 11 residues. The germline V gene encodes CDR1 MGHDK and CDR2 SYGVNS. The CDR3 nucleotides are TGTGCCAGCGGCCGGGCAGAGACCCAGTACTTC. Amino acids: CASGRAETQYF.